One sample yielded the 9 T cell receptor beta chains listed below, sequenced in a study of blood T cell repertoires in COVID-19. Produced via immunoSEQ multiplex PCR; TCRdb's table is partial and in-frame only. This table has some 120,000 clones, roughly 91% appearing once. The sample comprised peripheral blood. The receptors stem from a human donor with acute or convalescent COVID-19. The donor label of this sample is uncertain.

This clone was recorded once. The chain has TRBV6-5 and TRBJ1-2; D call uncertain. With 8 bases removed from V and 4 bases from J, the gap between germline ends came to 11 bases. Germline CDR1 MNHEY, CDR2 SVGAGI. The CDR3 has 12 residues. CDR3 bases: TGTGCCAGCCGGGAGGGCCTCTATGGCTACACCTTC. It codes for CASREGLYGYTF.

This chain uses TRBV5-1 with TRBJ1-1; no definite D call. The V end was cut by 0 bases, the J end by 2 bases, with 5 bases between. CDR1 SGHRS and CDR2 YFSETQ come from the germline V gene. This CDR3 comprises 13 residues. Here the CDR3 DNA reads TGCGCCAGCAGCTTGGACAGTAACACTGAAGCTTTCTTT. Its translation is CASSLDSNTEAFF.

The gene calls are TRBV10-3 and TRBJ2-5, with D possibly being TRBD1 (6 bases). This CDR3 has 15 amino acids. With 3 bases removed from V and 5 bases from J, the gap between germline ends came to 16 bases. Germline-derived CDR1 and CDR2 are ENHRY and SYGVKD. The CDR3 sequence is CAISDRLGTGETQYF. The CDR3 coding sequence is TGTGCCATCAGTGATCGGTTGGGTACAGGGGAGACCCAGTACTTC.

This clone has a single count. V usage is TRBV7-9 and J usage is TRBJ1-1; D ambiguous. This CDR3 has 15 residues. In germline, CDR1 is SEHNR, CDR2 FQNEAQ (reference sequence). Trimming pared 5 bases from V and 1 base from J, leaving 14 bases between. The CDR3 region is CASSDIGEGNTEAFF. In nucleotides, the CDR3 is TGTGCCAGCAGCGACATTGGGGAGGGGAACACTGAAGCTTTCTTT.

The chain employs TRBV4-2 and TRBJ2-7; 7 bases are shared with TRBD2. Germline trimming cut 4 bases from V and 3 bases from J; bases unmatched to any gene: 6. CDR3 length: 14 residues. Germline V gene lookup returns CDR1 LGHNA and CDR2 YNFKEQ. In DNA form, the CDR3 reads TGTGCCAGCAGCCCCCGGGGAGGGGACTACGAGCAGTACTTC. It codes for CASSPRGGDYEQYF.

At least ten counts were recorded for this clone. The rearrangement uses TRBV6-2 or TRBV6-3 and TRBJ1-5, with D tentatively TRBD1 (6 bases). The CDR3 covers 15 residues. Germline lookup yields CDR1 MNHEY and CDR2 SVGEGT. V was shortened by 2 bases and J by 2 bases, with 10 bases between the two germline ends. CDR3 sequence: CASSYRDMGNQPQHF. The CDR3 region has the DNA TGTGCCAGCAGTTACCGGGACATGGGCAATCAGCCCCAGCATTTT.

This rearrangement joins TRBV5-1 to TRBJ2-3; 7 bases fit TRBD2. The CDR3 has 15 amino acids. Germline V lookup: CDR1 SGHRS, CDR2 YFSETQ. With 0 bases clipped from V and 7 bases from J, the junction kept 8 bases outside the gene matches. In DNA, the CDR3 is TGCGCCAGCAGCTTGGGACCCCGGGAGGCAAATACGCAGTATTTT. It encodes CASSLGPREANTQYF.

This clone came up once. The chain employs TRBV24-1 and TRBJ2-3, with 11 bases aligning to TRBD1. J gave up 8 bases and V 1 base, and 7 bases lay outside the gene matches. Germline CDR1 and CDR2: KGHDR and SFDVKD. The CDR3 length is 16 residues. Written as DNA, the CDR3 is TGTGCCACCAGTGATTTAGGGGCCGGGACAGGGGGTACGCAGTATTTT. Its protein product is CATSDLGAGTGGTQYF.

J is TRBJ1-1 and V is TRBV30, with D hard to call. V dropped 4 bases and J dropped 0 bases, with 6 bases sitting between them. The CDR3 spans 12 residues. Germline V lookup: CDR1 GTSNPN, CDR2 SVGIG (reference sequence). For the CDR3, the DNA is TGTGCCTGGACATCCCTGAACACTGAAGCTTTCTTT. This sequence encodes CAWTSLNTEAFF. Full variable domain (outside the CDR3, taken from reference TRBV30 and TRBJ1-1): SQTIHQWPATLVQPVGSPLSLECTVEGTSNPNLYWYRQAAGRGLQLLFYSVGIGQISSEVPQNLSASRPQDRQFILSSKKLLLSDSGFYLCAWTSLNTEAFFGQGTRLTVV.